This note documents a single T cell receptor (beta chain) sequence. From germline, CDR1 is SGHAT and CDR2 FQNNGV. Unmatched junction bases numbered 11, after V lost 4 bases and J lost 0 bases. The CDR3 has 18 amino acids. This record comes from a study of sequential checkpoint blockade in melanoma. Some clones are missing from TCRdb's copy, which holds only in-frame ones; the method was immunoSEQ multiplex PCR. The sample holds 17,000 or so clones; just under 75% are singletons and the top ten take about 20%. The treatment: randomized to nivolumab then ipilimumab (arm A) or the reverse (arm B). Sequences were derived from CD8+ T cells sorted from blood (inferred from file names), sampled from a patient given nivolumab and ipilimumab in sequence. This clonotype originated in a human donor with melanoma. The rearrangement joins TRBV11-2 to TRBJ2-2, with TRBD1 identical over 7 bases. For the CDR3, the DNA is TGTGCCAGCAGCTCTTTGACAGGGCCCCGAACGAACACCGGGGAGCTGTTTTTT. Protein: CASSSLTGPRTNTGELFF.